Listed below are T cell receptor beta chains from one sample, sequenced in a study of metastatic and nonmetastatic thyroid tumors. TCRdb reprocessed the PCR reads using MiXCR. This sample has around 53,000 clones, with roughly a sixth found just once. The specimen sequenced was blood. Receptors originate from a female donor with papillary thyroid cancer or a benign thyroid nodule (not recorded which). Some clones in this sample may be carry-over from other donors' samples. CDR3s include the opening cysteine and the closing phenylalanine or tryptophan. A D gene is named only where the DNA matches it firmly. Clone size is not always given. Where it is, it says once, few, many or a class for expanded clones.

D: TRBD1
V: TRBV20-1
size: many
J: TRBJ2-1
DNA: TGCAGTGCTAGACCGGGACAGGGTATCTACAATGAGCAGTTCTTC
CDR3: CSARPGQGIYNEQFF

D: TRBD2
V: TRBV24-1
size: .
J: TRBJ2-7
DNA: TGTGCCACCAGCTTAGGACTAGCGCCCTACGAGCAGTACTTC
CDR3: CATSLGLAPYEQYF

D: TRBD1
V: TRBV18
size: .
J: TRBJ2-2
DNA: TGTGCCAGCTCACCCGGGAGACAGGGGGCTGGCACCGGGGAGCTGTTTTTT
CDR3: CASSPGRQGAGTGELFF

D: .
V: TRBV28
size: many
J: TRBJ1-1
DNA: TGTGCCAGCAGTTCCGGGGGCCAGGGGAGAGGTGAAGCTTTCTTT
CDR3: CASSSGGQGRGEAFF

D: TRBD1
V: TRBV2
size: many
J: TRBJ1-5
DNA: TGTGCCAGCAGCGCCAGGGAAGGGGGCTATCAGCCCCAGCATTTT
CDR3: CASSAREGGYQPQHF

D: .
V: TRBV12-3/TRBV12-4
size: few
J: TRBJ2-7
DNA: TGTGCCAGCAGTTTACAGTTCTACGAGCAGTACTTT
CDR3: CASSLQFYEQYF

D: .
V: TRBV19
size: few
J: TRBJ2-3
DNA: TGTGCCATCGGCGGACTCATGGGGGGCGAAGATACGCAGTATTTT
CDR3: CAIGGLMGGEDTQYF

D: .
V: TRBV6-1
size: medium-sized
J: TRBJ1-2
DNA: TGTGCCAGCAGTGTGGCACGAGTGGGGTATGGCTACACCTTC
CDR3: CASSVARVGYGYTF

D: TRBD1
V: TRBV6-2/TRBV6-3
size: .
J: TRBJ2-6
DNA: TGTGCCAGCAGACCCGTTCTACGACAGGGGTACAATACCGGGGCCAACGTCCTGACTTTC
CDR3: CASRPVLRQGYNTGANVLTF

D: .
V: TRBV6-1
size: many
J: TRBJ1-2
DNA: TGTGCCAGCAGTGAAGCAAGGATTATGAACTATGGCTACACCTTC
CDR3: CASSEARIMNYGYTF

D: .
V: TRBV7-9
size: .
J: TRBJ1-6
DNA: TGTGCCGGCGTGGACCAGGGTAATAATTCACCCCTCCACTTT
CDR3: CAGVDQGNNSPLHF

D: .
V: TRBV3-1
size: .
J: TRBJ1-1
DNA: TGTGCCAGCAGCCAAGCAGGGGTGGGCACTGAAGCTTTCTTT
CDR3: CASSQAGVGTEAFF

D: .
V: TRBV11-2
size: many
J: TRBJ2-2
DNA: TGTGCCAGCAGCCAGCTAGGGCAGGCGGGAAACGGGGAGCTGTTTTTT
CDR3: CASSQLGQAGNGELFF

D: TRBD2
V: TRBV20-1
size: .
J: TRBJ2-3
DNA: TGCAGTGCTAGTTCTGCGGGACTAGCCTTGGCAGATACGCAGTATTTT
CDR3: CSASSAGLALADTQYF

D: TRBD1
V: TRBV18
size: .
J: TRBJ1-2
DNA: TGTGCCAGCTCACCTGGGGGACAGGGATCATTATTTGGCTACACCTTC
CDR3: CASSPGGQGSLFGYTF

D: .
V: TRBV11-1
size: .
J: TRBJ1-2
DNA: TGTGCCAGCAGCCCCCGTCCTGACATGGAAAGAGGGTATGGCTACACCTTC
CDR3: CASSPRPDMERGYGYTF

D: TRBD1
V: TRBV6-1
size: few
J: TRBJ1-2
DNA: TGTGCCAGCAGTGTTAACAGGGGGCAGGGCTATGGCTACACCTTC
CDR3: CASSVNRGQGYGYTF

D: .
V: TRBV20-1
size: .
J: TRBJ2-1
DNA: TGCAGTGCTAGACTACCTTTGGGAGGCTACAATGAGCAGCTCTTC
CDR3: CSARLPLGGYNEQLF

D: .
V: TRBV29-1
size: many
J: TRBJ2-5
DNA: TGCAGCGTTGTAAGCCGGGAGACCCAGTACTTC
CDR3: CSVVSRETQYF

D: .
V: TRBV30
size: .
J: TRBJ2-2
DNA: TGTGCCTGTGAAAAGACCGGGGAGCCGTTTTTT
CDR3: CACEKTGEPFF

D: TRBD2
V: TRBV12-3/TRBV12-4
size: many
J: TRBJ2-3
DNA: TGTGCCAGCAGCTTCACTAGCGGCACAGATACGCAGTATTTT
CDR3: CASSFTSGTDTQYF

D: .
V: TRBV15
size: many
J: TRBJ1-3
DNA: TGTGCCACCAGCAGTTCGTTTTGGCAGGTGAGGGCTCCGGCCGGAAACACCATATATTTT
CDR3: CATSSSFWQVRAPAGNTIYF

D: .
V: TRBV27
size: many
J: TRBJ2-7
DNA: TGTGCCAGCAGTCCACGGGGGAGATACGAGCAGTACTTC
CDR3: CASSPRGRYEQYF

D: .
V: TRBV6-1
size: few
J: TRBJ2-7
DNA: TGTGCCAGCAGTACCCAACAGGGATTTAGCTCCTACGAGCAGTACTTC
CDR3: CASSTQQGFSSYEQYF

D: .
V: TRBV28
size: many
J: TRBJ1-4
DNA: TGTGCCAGCAGTGCGGTGGGCGAGGCAACTAATGAAAAACTGTTTTTT
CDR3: CASSAVGEATNEKLFF

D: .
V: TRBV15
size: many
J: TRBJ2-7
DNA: TGTGCCACCAGCACTGCAGCTGGAGAGCAGTACTTC
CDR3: CATSTAAGEQYF

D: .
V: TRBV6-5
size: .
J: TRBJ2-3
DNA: TGTGCCAGCAGTTTCCTGACAGGAAGCACATATACGCAGTATTTT
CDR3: CASSFLTGSTYTQYF

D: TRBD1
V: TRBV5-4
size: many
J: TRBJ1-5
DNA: TGTGCCAGCAGCTTGCGGACAGGGGAAAGGGGCAATCAGCCCCAGCATTTT
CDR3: CASSLRTGERGNQPQHF

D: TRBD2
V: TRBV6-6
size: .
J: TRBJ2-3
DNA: TGTGCCAGCAGTTACGCGACTAGCGGGAGGCGTGGAGCAGATACGCAGTATTTT
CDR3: CASSYATSGRRGADTQYF

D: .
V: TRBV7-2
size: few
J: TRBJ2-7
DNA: TGTGCCAGCATCTTAGGCCCCCTGGACGGGCTAAACTTC
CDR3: CASILGPLDGLNF

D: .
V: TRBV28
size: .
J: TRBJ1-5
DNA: TGTGCCAGCTCTCCAGAGGGCATTCAGCCCCAGCATTTT
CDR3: CASSPEGIQPQHF

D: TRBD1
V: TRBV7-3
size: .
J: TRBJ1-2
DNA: TGTGCCAGCAGCTTGGGGACAGGTGGTGGCTACACCTTC
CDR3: CASSLGTGGGYTF

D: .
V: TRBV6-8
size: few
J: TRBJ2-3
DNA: TGTGCCAGACCGGTGTATTATAATACACATACGCAGTATTTT
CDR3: CARPVYYNTHTQYF

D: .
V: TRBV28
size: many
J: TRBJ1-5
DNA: TGTGCCAGCAGTCCCAAGGGTCAGCCCCAGCATTTT
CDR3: CASSPKGQPQHF

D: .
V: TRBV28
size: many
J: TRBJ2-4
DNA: TGTGCCAGCAGTCCCGGACTGGAGCTAGCCAAAAACATTCAGTACTTC
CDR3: CASSPGLELAKNIQYF

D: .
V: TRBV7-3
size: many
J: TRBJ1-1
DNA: TGTGCCAGCAGCCCGGGACCGATACGGGCGAACACTGAAGCTTTCTTT
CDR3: CASSPGPIRANTEAFF